This passage covers 32 T cell receptor beta chains from one sample sequenced in a study of blood T cell repertoires in COVID-19 (dated by TCRdb to about 2020). Receptor libraries were prepared by the immunoSEQ multiplex PCR assay. The source is immuneACCESS, and TCRdb retained only in-frame sequences with V and J called. Part of the clones is not carried over; for the studies checked, unresolved V genes explain less than half of this, and the remainder is unexplained. A total of about 220,000 clones appear in this sample, over 75% of them only once. Under 3.5% of the sample comes from the top ten. Sequencing was performed on PBMCs or T cells enriched from blood (not recorded which). The receptor source for this set is a woman aged 55-75 years who had recovered from COVID-19.

The chain has TRBV20-1 and TRBJ1-2; 10 nucleotides match TRBD1. The CDR3 is 11 amino acids. The germline V gene encodes CDR1 DFQATT and CDR2 SNEGSKA (reference sequence). This CDR3 is CSRQGADGYTF. CDR3 nucleotides: TGCAGCAGACAGGGGGCGGATGGCTACACCTTC.

V gene TRBV5-5 combines with J gene TRBJ1-5, with 8 bases lining up with TRBD1. CDR1 is SGHKS, CDR2 YYEKEE, per germline (reference sequence). This CDR3 has 15 residues. After removal of 2 bases from V and 4 bases from J, the junction contained 5 bases not matched to a gene. CDR3 amino acids: CASSFQGARNQPQHF. DNA of the CDR3: TGTGCCAGCAGCTTCCAGGGGGCGAGGAATCAGCCCCAGCATTTT.

The table lists this clone with a few counts. One end of the junction fails to match germline, which may point to a read error. The chain couples TRBV5-1 to TRBJ1-2; D is unclear. Germline CDR1 reads SGHRS; CDR2 reads YFSETQ. The CDR3 contains 14 residues. CDR3 sequence (DNA): TGCGCCAGCAGTTTGGGGTCTAATAACTATGGCTACACCTTC. As protein: CASSLGSNNYGYTF. The whole variable domain, remainder taken from reference TRBV5-1 and TRBJ1-2, is KAGVTQTPRYLIKTRGQQVTLSCSPISGHRSVSWYQQTPGQGLQFLFEYFSETQRNKGNFPGRFSGRQFSNSRSEMNVSTLELGDSALYLCASSLGSNNYGYTFGSGTRLTVV.

This clone was seen only once. V gene TRBV24-1 combines with J gene TRBJ2-1, with 7 bases that match TRBD2. CDR1 is KGHDR and CDR2 is SFDVKD in the germline V gene. Trimming cost V 4 bases and J 3 bases; bases outside gene matches: 5. The CDR3 sequence is 15 residues long. Here the CDR3 DNA reads TGTGCCACCAGTGACCCAAGGGACTACTACAATGAGCAGTTCTTC. As protein: CATSDPRDYYNEQFF.

J is TRBJ2-1 and V is TRBV2; TRBD2 aligns across 11 bases. Trimming removed 7 bases from V and 2 bases from J; junction bases left unmatched: 4. The germline gives CDR1 SNHLY, CDR2 FYNNEI. The CDR3 has 15 amino acids. Here the CDR3 reads CASKLLAGAYNEQFF. The CDR3 DNA reads as TGTGCCAGCAAGCTACTAGCGGGGGCCTACAATGAGCAGTTCTTC.

DNA of the CDR3: TGTGCCAGCACCGCTAGGACAGATACGCAGTATTTT. Translating gives CASTARTDTQYF. The chain combines TRBV9 with TRBJ2-3; no clear D gene. Between the trimmed V and J ends, which lost 6 bases and 3 bases, there was a span of 8 bases. Per germline, CDR1 SGDLS and CDR2 YYNGEE. The CDR3 has 12 amino acids.

This chain uses TRBV3-1 (or the pseudogene TRBV3-2) with TRBJ2-7; tentative D call: TRBD1 (6 bases). The CDR3 covers 14 residues. V shed 6 bases and J shed 5 bases, with 17 bases lying between them. Germline V gene sequence: CDR1 LGHDT, CDR2 YNNKEL (reference sequence). DNA for the CDR3: TGTGCCAGCAGTCGACACGACAGGTACGACGAGCAGTACTTC. Translated, it gives CASSRHDRYDEQYF.

As for this clone: Other DNA sequences of this sample code for an identical CDR3. V and J are TRBV11-2 and TRBJ1-3; 7 nucleotides align to TRBD1. The junction had 2 bases not matched to a gene; V was cut back by 3 bases and J by 0 bases. Germline lookup yields CDR1 SGHAT and CDR2 FQNNGV. This CDR3 region has 15 residues. The CDR3 DNA is TGTGCCAGCAGCTTCAACAGGGGCTCTGGAAACACCATATATTTT. It codes for CASSFNRGSGNTIYF.

The chain links TRBV7-8 to TRBJ2-7, with D unresolved. The CDR3 runs to 15 residues. Germline-derived CDR1 and CDR2 are SGHVS and FQNEAQ. The V end lost 0 bases, the J end lost 1 base, and 10 bases lay between the germline ends. CDR3 sequence: CASSLARHLSYEQYF. The CDR3 coding sequence is TGTGCCAGCAGCTTAGCGCGACATCTTTCCTACGAGCAGTACTTC.

The chain carries TRBV7-9 and TRBJ2-7; 8 nucleotides align to TRBD1. The CDR3 sequence is 17 residues long. The J segment lost 2 bases and the V segment lost 0 bases, leaving 9 bases of the junction unmatched. Germline CDR1 and CDR2: SEHNR and FQNEAQ (reference sequence). CDR3 sequence reads: CASSLAEGQGVTYEQYF. DNA of the CDR3: TGTGCCAGCAGCTTAGCAGAAGGACAGGGAGTTACCTACGAGCAGTACTTC.

CDR3 region: CASSRDINMNTEAFF. CDR3 nucleotides: TGTGCCAGCAGTCGAGACATTAATATGAACACTGAAGCTTTCTTT. The V and J genes are TRBV7-2 and TRBJ1-1; D not certain. V was shortened by 6 bases and J by 0 bases, with 14 bases between the two germline ends. This CDR3 is built from 15 residues. Germline CDR1 SGHTA, CDR2 FQGNSA. The variable domain in full, completed from reference TRBV7-2 and TRBJ1-1, reads GAGVSQSPSNKVTEKGKDVELRCDPISGHTALYWYRQSLGQGLEFLIYFQGNSAPDKSGLPSDRFSAERTGGSVSTLTIQRTQQEDSAVYLCASSRDINMNTEAFFGQGTRLTVV.

This rearrangement joins TRBV7-2 to TRBJ1-1; D not resolved. The germline CDR1 and CDR2 sequences are SGHTA and FQGNSA. The V end was cut by 5 bases, the J end by 6 bases, with 16 bases between. CDR3 length: 14 residues. CDR3 region: CASSGREASAEAFF. The CDR3, as DNA: TGTGCCAGCAGCGGCCGAGAGGCGAGCGCTGAAGCTTTCTTT.

V is TRBV5-4 and J is TRBJ2-1; TRBD2 matches at 11 bases. Germline V gives CDR1 SGHNT, CDR2 YYREEE (reference sequence). V was pared by 4 bases and J by 8 bases, with 11 bases of the junction left unmatched. CDR3 size: 16 residues. The CDR3 is CASSPELAGGRDEQFF. The CDR3 bases are TGTGCCAGCAGCCCGGAGTTAGCGGGAGGGCGAGATGAGCAGTTCTTC. Full variable domain (rest looked up from reference TRBV5-4 and TRBJ2-1): ETGVTQSPTHLIKTRGQQVTLRCSSQSGHNTVSWYQQALGQGPQFIFQYYREEENGRGNFPPRFSGLQFPNYSSELNVNALELDDSALYLCASSPELAGGRDEQFFGPGTRLTVL.

The rearrangement uses TRBV14 and TRBJ1-4; 9 bases fit TRBD1. There are 15 residues in the CDR3. Trimming at V came to 4 bases and at J to 4 bases, leaving 4 bases not matched to a gene. In germline, CDR1 is SGHDN, CDR2 FVKESK. The CDR3 DNA is TGTGCCAGCAGCCCGCGGACAGGGGTTAATGAAAAACTGTTTTTT. Translation: CASSPRTGVNEKLFF. Variable domain in full (rest from reference TRBV14 and TRBJ1-4): EAGVTQFPSHSVIEKGQTVTLRCDPISGHDNLYWYRRVMGKEIKFLLHFVKESKQDESGMPNNRFLAERTGGTYSTLKVQPAELEDSGVYFCASSPRTGVNEKLFFGSGTQLSVL.

This chain links TRBV6-1 with TRBJ1-6; 12 bases align to TRBD1. Looked up from germline, CDR1 is MNHNS and CDR2 is SASEGT. Trimming removed 2 bases from V and 4 bases from J; junction bases left unmatched: 3. This CDR3 spans 17 amino acids. The CDR3, as DNA: TGTGCCAGCAGTGAATTGGGACAGGGGGCATATAATTCACCCCTCCACTTT. Its translation is CASSELGQGAYNSPLHF.

This clone was observed a single time. J is TRBJ2-7 and V is TRBV7-7; D remains unclear. Germline CDR1 and CDR2: SSHAT and FNYEAQ (reference sequence). The CDR3 extends over 15 amino acids. Trimming removed 2 bases from V and 1 base from J, with 12 bases in between. The CDR3 spells CASSLSPGFSYEQYF. CDR3 coding DNA: TGTGCCAGCAGCTTAAGTCCGGGTTTTTCCTACGAGCAGTACTTC.

V gene TRBV2 combines with J gene TRBJ2-7; TRBD1 matches at 10 bases. There are 18 residues in the CDR3. CDR1 is SNHLY, CDR2 FYNNEI, per germline. V dropped 6 bases and J dropped 2; count of bases not matched to a gene: 16. In nucleotides, the CDR3 is TGTGCCAGCAGAGTTGTAGTCCCGGGACAGGGGTCCCCCTACGAGCAGTACTTC. It specifies CASRVVVPGQGSPYEQYF.

The chain employs TRBV3-1 (or the pseudogene TRBV3-2) and TRBJ1-2; D not certain. Trimming left V 1 base short and J 2 bases short, with 8 bases between. The germline gives CDR1 LGHDT, CDR2 YNNKEL (reference sequence). The CDR3 has 14 residues. CDR3 sequence (DNA): TGTGCCAGCAGCCAAGCCGCAGGAAACTATGGCTACACCTTC. Translated, it gives CASSQAAGNYGYTF.

This chain connects TRBV7-6 to TRBJ2-7, with 7 bases fitting TRBD1. J lost 6 bases, V lost 2 bases, and 7 bases had no gene match. This CDR3 region has 14 residues. Germline CDR1 and CDR2: SGHVS and FNYEAQ. Here the CDR3 reads CASSLWQGVSEQYF. CDR3 DNA: TGTGCCAGCAGCTTATGGCAGGGGGTCTCCGAGCAGTACTTC.

The rearrangement uses TRBV29-1 and TRBJ1-2; D uncertain. This CDR3 comprises 14 residues. The V gene's germline CDR1 is SQVTM and CDR2 ANQGSEA. V dropped 2 bases and J dropped 0 bases, with 10 bases sitting between them. The CDR3 reads CSVESSTANYGYTF. DNA of the CDR3: TGCAGCGTTGAATCATCGACTGCTAACTATGGCTACACCTTC.

The CDR3 nucleotides are TGTGCTAGTGGTTGGGTGACCGGGACAGGGAGGAATGAGCAGTTCTTC. Its translation: CASGWVTGTGRNEQFF. The chain uses TRBV12-5 and TRBJ2-1, with 9 positions matching TRBD1. Germline lookup yields CDR1 LGHNT and CDR2 FRNRAP. The CDR3 length is 16 residues. V lost 4 bases, J lost 7 bases, and 11 bases stayed unmatched.

This clone came up once. The chain employs TRBV2 and TRBJ2-3; TRBD2 might be the D (5 bases). Germline CDR1 is SNHLY and CDR2 is FYNNEI. The CDR3 is made up of 15 amino acids. Trimming shortened V by 7 bases and J by 1 base, and 15 bases separated the two germline ends. CDR3: CASKRQGGGTDTQYF. CDR3 sequence (DNA): TGTGCCAGCAAGCGGCAAGGAGGCGGCACAGATACGCAGTATTTT. Using reference TRBV2 and TRBJ2-3 for the parts outside the CDR3, the full variable domain is EPEVTQTPSHQVTQMGQEVILRCVPISNHLYFYWYRQILGQKVEFLVSFYNNEISEKSEIFDDQFSVERPDGSNFTLKIRSTKLEDSAMYFCASKRQGGGTDTQYFGPGTRLTVL.

The rearrangement links TRBV5-1 to TRBJ1-1; 7 bases line up with TRBD1. CDR1 and CDR2 (germline): SGHRS, YFSETQ. The J segment lost 1 base and the V segment lost 4 bases, leaving 7 bases of the junction unmatched. This CDR3 is built from 15 residues. CDR3 in DNA: TGCGCCAGCAGCCCAGAGAGGACAGGGAACACTGAAGCTTTCTTT. As protein: CASSPERTGNTEAFF. Filled out from reference TRBV5-1 and TRBJ1-1, the complete variable domain reads KAGVTQTPRYLIKTRGQQVTLSCSPISGHRSVSWYQQTPGQGLQFLFEYFSETQRNKGNFPGRFSGRQFSNSRSEMNVSTLELGDSALYLCASSPERTGNTEAFFGQGTRLTVV.

CDR3 DNA: TGTGCCAGCAGTCCACAAAGTTTCGAGCAGTACTTC. Translating it yields CASSPQSFEQYF. The chain uses TRBV6-2 or TRBV6-3 and TRBJ2-7; D gene ambiguous. Trimming removed 5 bases at V and 6 bases at J, with 11 bases between. The CDR3 covers 12 residues. The germline gives CDR1 MNHEY, CDR2 SVGEGT.

CDR3 DNA: TGTGCCAGCAGCCCCACTAGCGGGAGGAAAGATACGCAGTATTTT. This translates into CASSPTSGRKDTQYF. This chain joins TRBV5-4 and TRBJ2-3; TRBD2 matches 12 bases. V was clipped by 4 bases and J by 5 bases; unmatched bases: 5. CDR1 SGHNT and CDR2 YYREEE come from the germline V gene (reference sequence). The CDR3 is 15 amino acids.

The chain carries TRBV7-8 and TRBJ1-2; 9 nucleotides match TRBD1. V trimming: 4 bases; J trimming: 8 bases; junction bases outside the gene matches: 8. Germline loops: CDR1 SGHVS, CDR2 FQNEAQ. The CDR3 covers 14 residues. CDR3: CASSSPTGGLGYTF. CDR3 nucleotide sequence: TGTGCCAGCAGCTCCCCGACAGGGGGATTAGGCTACACCTTC.

The rearrangement links TRBV6-2 or TRBV6-3 to TRBJ1-1; weak D call: TRBD1 (5 bases). CDR3 length: 15 amino acids. The V end lost 0 bases, the J end lost 0 bases, and 8 bases lay between the germline ends. The germline gives CDR1 MNHEY, CDR2 SVGEGT. As DNA, the CDR3 is TGTGCCAGCAGTTACTCCGCAGGGATGAACACTGAAGCTTTCTTT. It encodes CASSYSAGMNTEAFF.

The V and J genes are TRBV7-9 and TRBJ1-2; 7 nucleotides match TRBD1. Germline V gene data show CDR1 as SEHNR and CDR2 as FQNEAQ (reference sequence). J lost 4 bases, V lost 5 bases, and 7 bases had no gene match. The CDR3 extends over 14 amino acids. The CDR3 DNA reads TGTGCCAGCAGCAGATCGGACAGGACCTATGGCTACACCTTC. This encodes CASSRSDRTYGYTF.

This chain connects TRBV14 to TRBJ2-2, with 9 bases fitting TRBD2. The germline V gene has CDR1 SGHDN and CDR2 FVKESK. V was pared by 3 bases and J by 6 bases, with 5 bases of the junction left unmatched. The CDR3 covers 15 residues. The chain's CDR3 is CASSQDLAGAGELFF. The CDR3 DNA sequence: TGTGCCAGCAGCCAGGATTTAGCGGGAGCCGGGGAGCTGTTTTTT.

The CDR3, as DNA: TGTGCCAGCAGCTCTCAGACTAGTTCGGATACGCAGTATTTT. It yields the protein CASSSQTSSDTQYF. The V call is TRBV11-3, the J call TRBJ2-3; D is perhaps TRBD2 (6 bases). CDR3 size: 14 residues. Germline assignment: CDR1 SGHNT and CDR2 YENEEA. V lost 4 bases and J lost 6, with 14 bases in between.

The rearrangement uses TRBV5-1 and TRBJ2-7, with D perhaps TRBD1 (6 bases). Trimming stripped 6 bases from V and 2 bases from J, with 15 bases between. This CDR3 region has 14 residues. Germline-derived CDR1 and CDR2 are SGHRS and YFSETQ. The CDR3 coding sequence is TGCGCCAGCACCGGACAGCATTATACCTACGAGCAGTACTTC. Translated, it gives CASTGQHYTYEQYF.

The J gene is TRBJ2-4, the V gene TRBV7-8; TRBD2 is a possible D gene (6 bases). The CDR3 spans 16 residues. Trimming removed 1 base from V and 0 bases from J, with 10 bases in between. Germline CDR1 is SGHVS and CDR2 is FQNEAQ. The chain's CDR3 is CASSLVGGLAKNIQYF. As DNA, the CDR3 is TGTGCCAGCAGCTTAGTGGGAGGATTAGCCAAAAACATTCAGTACTTC.